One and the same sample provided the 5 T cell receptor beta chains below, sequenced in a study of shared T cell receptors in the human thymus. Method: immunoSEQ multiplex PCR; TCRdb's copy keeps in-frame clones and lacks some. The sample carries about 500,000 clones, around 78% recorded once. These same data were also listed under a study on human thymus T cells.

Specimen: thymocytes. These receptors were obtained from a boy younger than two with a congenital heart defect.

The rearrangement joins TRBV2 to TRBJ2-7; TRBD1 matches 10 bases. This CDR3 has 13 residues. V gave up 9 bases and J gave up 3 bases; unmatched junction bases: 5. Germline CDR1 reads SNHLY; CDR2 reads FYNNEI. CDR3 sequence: CARRGQGDYEQYF. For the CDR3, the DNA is TGTGCCAGAAGAGGACAGGGGGACTACGAGCAGTACTTC.

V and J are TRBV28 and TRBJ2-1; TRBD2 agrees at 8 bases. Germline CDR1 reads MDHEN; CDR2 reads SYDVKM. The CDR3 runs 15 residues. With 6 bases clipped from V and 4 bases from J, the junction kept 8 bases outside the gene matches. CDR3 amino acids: CASRMRLAFYNEQFF. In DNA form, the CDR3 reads TGTGCCAGCAGGATGAGACTAGCGTTTTACAATGAGCAGTTCTTC.

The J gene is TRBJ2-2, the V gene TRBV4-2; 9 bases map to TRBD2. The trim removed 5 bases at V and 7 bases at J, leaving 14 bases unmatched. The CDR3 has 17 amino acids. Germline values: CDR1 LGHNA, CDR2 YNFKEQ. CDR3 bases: TGTGCCAGCAGCTTTTTTAGGCGGGAGGGCCACGGCGGGGAGCTGTTTTTT. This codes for CASSFFRREGHGGELFF.

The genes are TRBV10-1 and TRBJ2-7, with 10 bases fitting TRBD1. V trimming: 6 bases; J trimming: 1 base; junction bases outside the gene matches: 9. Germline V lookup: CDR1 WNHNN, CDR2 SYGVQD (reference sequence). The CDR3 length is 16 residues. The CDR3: CASSQSRDRGSYEQYF. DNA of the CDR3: TGCGCCAGCAGCCAATCTCGGGACAGGGGATCCTACGAGCAGTACTTC.

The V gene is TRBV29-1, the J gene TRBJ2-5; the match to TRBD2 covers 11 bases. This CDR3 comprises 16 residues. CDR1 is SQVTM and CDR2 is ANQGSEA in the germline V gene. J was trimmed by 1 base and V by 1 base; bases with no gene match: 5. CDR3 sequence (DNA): TGCAGCGTTGAAGGACTAGCGGGATGGGCCCAAGAGACCCAGTACTTC. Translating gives CSVEGLAGWAQETQYF.